This TCR beta chain was recovered during a study of Graves' ophthalmopathy and Graves' hyperthyroidism. Study findings and constraints: Ophthalmopathy and stable hyperthyroidism were discriminated by a 13-signature model, with over 85% sensitivity and about 76% specificity. Progression of ophthalmopathy was predicted by the model with around 68% sensitivity and less than 85% specificity.

Among the hyperthyroidism patients, all were newly diagnosed, aged 18 to 65, with under 2 months' duration. Establishment of the diagnosis relied upon clinical symptoms, serum thyroxine, TRAb, thyroid ultrasound and orbital computed tomography. With V trimmed by 0 bases and J by 1 base, 6 bases remained unmatched. CDR3 length equals 19 residues. Germline lookup yields CDR1 SNHLY and CDR2 FYNNEI. Comment on this clonotype: What it binds is not known.

The sequenced template was RNA, covering the TCR beta CDR3 region. Investigators did first-round RT-PCR with HTBI primers, then second-round multiplex PCR. One entry per CDR3 protein, called by TCRdb with MiXCR from the multiplex PCR reads. The table includes around 1,200,000 distinct CDR3 sequences, about 35% detected once. J is TRBJ2-5 and V is TRBV2; 15 nucleotides align to TRBD2. Sequenced: peripheral blood or thyroid tissue (not recorded which). The source is an adult man with Graves' hyperthyroidism. The CDR3 loop reads CASSEAGTSGGTSQETQYF. The CDR3 nucleotides are TGTGCCAGCAGTGAAGCGGGGACTAGCGGGGGGACAAGCCAAGAGACCCAGTACTTC.